The T cell receptor (beta chain) described here comes from a study of blood T cell repertoires in COVID-19. For the study at large: Donors in the United States, Italy and Spain gave samples during acute or convalescent COVID-19. T cells, B-cell-depleted T cells, or PBMCs supplied cDNA or gDNA.

The V gene lost 1 base and the J gene lost 0 bases, with 13 bases spanning the gap. Germline lookup yields CDR1 SGHTA and CDR2 FQGNSA. The CDR3 has 16 residues. In the authors' methods: Using reference gene primer amplification, nucleated cell counts were estimated. Assay used: immunoSEQ multiplex PCR; TCRdb lists only in-frame clones, some missing. V, J and clone size were drawn from that table, and D and trimming were deduced from the DNA. Among around 180,000 clones listed, around four fifths were seen once. The specimen was peripheral blood. The chain is built from TRBV7-2 and TRBJ2-7; TRBD2 might be the D (6 bases). The source of this sequence is a woman aged 25-40 years with acute or convalescent COVID-19. CDR3 region: CASSLGLGGNSYEQYF. The CDR3 bases are TGTGCCAGCAGCTTAGGTCTTGGAGGGAACTCCTACGAGCAGTACTTC.